These T cell receptor beta chains were read from a single sample in a study of T cells after yellow fever vaccination. TCRdb recomputed calls from the 5' RACE reads with MiXCR, one row per CDR3 protein. The sample has a few hundred thousand distinct CDR3 sequences; roughly 3.9% are singletons. Sequences were derived from PBMCs, sampled 5 days after the yellow fever booster vaccination. The receptors stem from a man aged 18 to 29 who received the YFV17D yellow fever vaccine. The CDR3 runs from the conserved cysteine through the conserved F or W. A D gene is named only where the DNA matches it firmly. Size is omitted from some rows. Given values are once, few, many or a class for expanded clones.

d_call | clone_size | j_call | v_call | cdr3_aa | cdr3_nt
TRBD2 | few | TRBJ2-1 | TRBV11-2 | CASSPGLAGHNEQFF | TGTGCCAGCAGCCCGGGACTAGCGGGACACAATGAGCAGTTCTTC
NA | NA | TRBJ1-1 | TRBV12-3/TRBV12-4 | CASSSDTANTEAFF | TGTGCCAGCAGCTCGGACACGGCGAACACTGAAGCTTTCTTT
NA | few | TRBJ1-5 | TRBV5-6 | CASSKDYNQPQHF | TGTGCCAGCAGTAAAGATTACAATCAGCCCCAGCATTTT
NA | NA | TRBJ1-2 | TRBV9 | CASTKAGGANGYTF | TGTGCCAGCACCAAAGCCGGGGGCGCGAATGGCTACACCTTC
NA | few | TRBJ2-7 | TRBV20-1 | CSARGQVNTYEQYF | TGCAGTGCTAGGGGCCAGGTAAATACCTACGAGCAGTACTTC
TRBD2 | many | TRBJ2-3 | TRBV7-2 | CASSLAPGGGTAQYF | TGTGCCAGCAGCTTAGCCCCCGGGGGGGGGACGGCGCAGTATTTT
TRBD1 | many | TRBJ1-4 | TRBV4-1 | CASSLPGGLNEKLFF | TGCGCCAGCAGCCTACCAGGGGGCCTTAATGAAAAACTGTTTTTT
NA | many | TRBJ1-4 | TRBV6-5 | CASSYLTGISEKLFF | TGTGCCAGCAGTTACCTAACAGGGATCAGTGAAAAACTGTTTTTT
NA | NA | TRBJ1-6 | TRBV9 | CASSVARTSSYNSPLHF | TGTGCCAGCAGCGTAGCTCGTACCAGCTCCTATAATTCACCCCTCCACTTT
NA | many | TRBJ1-5 | TRBV7-3 | CASSRGGGQPQHF | TGTGCCAGCTCTAGAGGGGGGGGTCAGCCCCAGCATTTT
NA | many | TRBJ2-2 | TRBV5-1 | CASSDALGSGELFF | TGCGCCAGCAGCGACGCGCTAGGGTCCGGGGAGCTGTTTTTT
NA | NA | TRBJ1-2 | TRBV20-1 | CSARHYGYTF | TGCAGTGCTAGACACTATGGCTACACCTTC
NA | many | TRBJ2-4 | TRBV7-9 | CASSPARNIQYF | TGTGCCAGCAGCCCCGCGCGAAACATTCAGTACTTC
NA | NA | TRBJ2-3 | TRBV3-1 | CASRQTVGGSTDTQYF | TGTGCCAGCAGACAAACAGTCGGGGGTTCCACAGATACGCAGTATTTT
NA | many | TRBJ2-1 | TRBV15 | CATSRGRGGRRDEQFF | TGTGCCACCAGCAGAGGCCGCGGGGGCCGGAGGGATGAGCAGTTCTTC
TRBD1 | many | TRBJ1-2 | TRBV7-2 | CASSSDRDGLYGYTF | TGTGCCAGCAGCTCTGACAGGGACGGGCTCTATGGCTACACCTTC
NA | NA | TRBJ1-2 | TRBV7-9 | CASSFPGQNYGYTF | TGTGCCAGCTCATTTCCGGGCCAGAACTATGGCTACACCTTC
NA | NA | TRBJ2-3 | TRBV4-1 | CASREETGRGTDTQYF | TGCGCCAGCAGGGAAGAGACAGGGAGGGGCACAGATACGCAGTATTTT
NA | few | TRBJ2-7 | TRBV3-1 | CASSQAWGASYEQYF | TGTGCCAGCAGCCAAGCCTGGGGGGCGTCCTACGAGCAGTACTTC
NA | few | TRBJ1-1 | TRBV6-2/TRBV6-3 | CASSYGGYTEAFF | TGTGCCAGCAGTTACGGCGGGTACACTGAAGCTTTCTTT
NA | NA | TRBJ2-3 | TRBV7-9 | CASSFYQTGTQYF | TGTGCCAGCAGCTTTTATCAGACAGGCACGCAGTATTTT
TRBD1 | NA | TRBJ2-1 | TRBV5-1 | CASSLVGQGSYNEQFF | TGCGCCAGCAGCTTGGTGGGACAGGGCTCCTACAATGAGCAGTTCTTC
NA | NA | TRBJ2-6 | TRBV27 | CASSLVQALSGANVLTF | TGTGCCAGCAGTTTGGTCCAGGCGCTCTCTGGGGCCAACGTCCTGACTTTC
NA | many | TRBJ2-5 | TRBV12-5 | CASGLGTLIPTQETQYF | TGTGCTAGTGGTTTGGGGACTTTGATTCCGACGCAAGAGACCCAGTACTTC
NA | NA | TRBJ2-5 | TRBV6-1 | CASRGPGLRWETQYF | TGTGCCAGCCGGGGGCCGGGACTTCGGTGGGAGACCCAGTACTTC
TRBD1 | many | TRBJ2-4 | TRBV7-2 | CASSFRQGSNIQYF | TGTGCCAGCAGCTTCAGACAGGGGTCAAACATTCAGTACTTC
TRBD1 | few | TRBJ2-7 | TRBV7-9 | CASSAVGQEYEQYF | TGTGCCAGCAGCGCTGTAGGACAGGAGTACGAGCAGTACTTC
NA | NA | TRBJ2-7 | TRBV7-2 | CASSLDGLEQYF | TGTGCCAGCAGCTTGGACGGGCTCGAGCAGTACTTC
NA | many | TRBJ2-5 | TRBV7-2 | CASSLDRQAKETQYF | TGTGCCAGCAGCTTAGACAGACAGGCCAAAGAGACCCAGTACTTC
TRBD2 | NA | TRBJ2-3 | TRBV5-6 | CASSWGGVRSADTQYF | TGTGCCAGCAGCTGGGGGGGGGTCAGGAGCGCAGATACGCAGTATTTT
NA | few | TRBJ1-2 | TRBV7-8 | CASSLPPQGSYGYTF | TGTGCCAGCAGCTTACCGCCACAGGGTTCCTATGGCTACACCTTC
NA | NA | TRBJ2-3 | TRBV5-4 | CASSSSRIDTQYF | TGTGCCAGCAGCTCCAGCCGGATAGATACGCAGTATTTT
NA | many | TRBJ2-7 | TRBV29-1 | CSVESQGSYEQYF | TGCAGCGTTGAAAGTCAAGGCTCCTACGAGCAGTACTTC
NA | NA | TRBJ2-3 | TRBV12-3/TRBV12-4 | CASSFLFPMRGTDTQYF | TGTGCCAGCAGTTTTCTATTCCCCATGAGGGGCACAGATACGCAGTATTTT
NA | many | TRBJ2-1 | TRBV7-9 | CASSLDGAEQFF | TGTGCCAGCAGCTTAGATGGGGCTGAGCAGTTCTTC
NA | NA | TRBJ2-1 | TRBV19 | CASRTVNEQFF | TGTGCCAGTAGGACAGTCAATGAGCAGTTCTTC
NA | many | TRBJ2-7 | TRBV27 | CASSPSLRVNEQYF | TGTGCCAGCAGTCCGTCGCTCAGGGTAAACGAGCAGTACTTC
NA | NA | TRBJ2-1 | TRBV4-1 | CASSQEQEDYNEQFF | TGCGCCAGCAGCCAAGAACAGGAAGACTACAATGAGCAGTTCTTC
NA | NA | TRBJ2-1 | TRBV14 | CASSQEILEGDEQFF | TGTGCCAGCAGCCAAGAGATATTGGAGGGGGATGAGCAGTTCTTC
NA | few | TRBJ2-3 | TRBV9 | CASSVGGLLVPDTQYF | TGTGCCAGCAGCGTGGGGGGACTTCTTGTCCCAGATACGCAGTATTTT
NA | few | TRBJ1-1 | TRBV20-1 | CSAPRLWGTEAFF | TGCAGTGCCCCTAGACTGTGGGGCACTGAAGCTTTCTTT
TRBD1 | many | TRBJ2-1 | TRBV7-8 | CASSLAPQGALNEQFF | TGTGCCAGCAGCTTAGCCCCCCAGGGGGCCCTCAATGAGCAGTTCTTC
TRBD1 | NA | TRBJ1-2 | TRBV20-1 | CSAREAGGIYGYTF | TGCAGTGCTAGAGAGGCAGGGGGCATCTATGGCTACACCTTC
TRBD1 | NA | TRBJ1-2 | TRBV7-9 | CASSLLTGNYGYTF | TGTGCCAGCAGCTTATTGACAGGGAACTATGGCTACACCTTC
NA | NA | TRBJ2-6 | TRBV14 | CASSQVGAAFPGANVLTF | TGTGCCAGCAGCCAAGTCGGGGCAGCCTTTCCTGGGGCCAACGTCCTGACTTTC
TRBD2 | few | TRBJ2-3 | TRBV6-5 | CASSYVAGGTTDTQYF | TGTGCCAGCAGTTACGTTGCGGGGGGAACCACAGATACGCAGTATTTT
TRBD1 | NA | TRBJ1-2 | TRBV6-1 | CAGRDRLFYGYTF | TGTGCCGGCCGGGACAGGTTGTTCTATGGCTACACCTTC
NA | few | TRBJ1-2 | TRBV12-3/TRBV12-4 | CASSLRTGYTF | TGTGCCAGCAGTTTGAGAACCGGCTACACCTTC
TRBD1 | few | TRBJ2-1 | TRBV11-2 | CASSLYGAGGDEQFF | TGTGCCAGCAGCTTATACGGGGCAGGGGGCGATGAGCAGTTCTTC
TRBD1 | NA | TRBJ1-6 | TRBV25-1 | CASRSQKIQGASSPLHF | TGTGCCAGCAGAAGCCAAAAAATACAGGGGGCAAGCTCACCCCTCCACTTT
NA | NA | TRBJ2-1 | TRBV30 | CAWSQYNEQFF | TGTGCCTGGAGCCAATACAATGAGCAGTTCTTC
NA | few | TRBJ2-7 | TRBV20-1 | CSAWEGGSYEQYF | TGCAGTGCCTGGGAGGGGGGATCCTACGAGCAGTACTTC
NA | few | TRBJ2-1 | TRBV30 | CAWSRVNEQFF | TGTGCCTGGAGTAGGGTGAATGAGCAGTTCTTC
TRBD2 | few | TRBJ2-5 | TRBV5-4 | CASSVKGSLAGGLGTQYF | TGTGCCAGCAGCGTCAAAGGGAGTCTAGCGGGGGGGCTGGGGACCCAGTACTTC
NA | NA | TRBJ2-1 | TRBV30 | CAWRSPSGDEQFF | TGTGCCTGGAGGTCCCCATCGGGCGATGAGCAGTTCTTC
TRBD1 | many | TRBJ2-1 | TRBV20-1 | CSAIGTGQGDEQFF | TGCAGTGCTATCGGGACAGGGCAAGGCGATGAGCAGTTCTTC